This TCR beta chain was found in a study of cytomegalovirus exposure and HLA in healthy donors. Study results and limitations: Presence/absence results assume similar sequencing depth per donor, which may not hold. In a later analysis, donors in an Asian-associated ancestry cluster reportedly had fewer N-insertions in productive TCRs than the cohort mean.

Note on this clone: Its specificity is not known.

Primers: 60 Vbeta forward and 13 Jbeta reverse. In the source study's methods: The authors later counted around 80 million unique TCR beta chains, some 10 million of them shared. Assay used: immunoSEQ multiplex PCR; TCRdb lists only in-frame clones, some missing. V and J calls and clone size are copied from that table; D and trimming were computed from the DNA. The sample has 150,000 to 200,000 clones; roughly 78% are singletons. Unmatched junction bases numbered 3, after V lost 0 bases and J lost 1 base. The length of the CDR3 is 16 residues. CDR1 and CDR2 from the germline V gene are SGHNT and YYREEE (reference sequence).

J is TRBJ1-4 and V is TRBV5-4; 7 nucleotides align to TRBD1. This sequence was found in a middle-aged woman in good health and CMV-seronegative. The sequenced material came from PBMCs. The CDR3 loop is CASSLGQGLTNEKLFF. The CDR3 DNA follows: TGTGCCAGCAGCTTGGGACAGGGCTTAACTAATGAAAAACTGTTTTTT.